Listed below are T cell receptor beta chains from one sample, sequenced in a study of blood T cell repertoires in COVID-19. Profiled with immunoSEQ multiplex PCR; TCRdb holds only in-frame clones, not every one. Found here are roughly 11,000 clones, about 85% of them singletons; the top ten hold approximately 5%. Sequences were obtained from peripheral blood. All receptors come from a human donor in a cohort sampled during active COVID-19. CDR3s include the opening cysteine and the closing phenylalanine or tryptophan. Fields, in order: J gene, V gene, D gene, clone size, CDR3 protein, CDR3 DNA. A D gene is named only where the DNA matches it firmly. The listing skips clone size in some rows; elsewhere it reads once, few, many or a size class.

TRBJ1-2	TRBV29-1	TRBD1	-	CSVEDRGTANYGYTF	TGCAGCGTTGAAGATCGTGGGACAGCTAACTATGGCTACACCTTC
TRBJ2-5	TRBV21-1	-	-	CASSKVKGLAGGQETQYF	TGTGCCAGCAGCAAAGTTAAGGGACTAGCGGGGGGTCAAGAGACCCAGTACTTC
TRBJ1-1	TRBV9	TRBD1	-	CASSVHPDRGINTEAFF	TGTGCCAGCAGCGTACACCCGGACAGGGGAATTAACACTGAAGCTTTCTTT
TRBJ2-7	TRBV5-6	-	-	CASSSADRTYEQYF	TGTGCCAGCAGCTCAGCGGACAGAACCTACGAGCAGTACTTC
TRBJ2-5	TRBV6-5	-	once	CASSLDKKETQYF	TGTGCCAGCAGTTTGGACAAGAAAGAGACCCAGTACTTC
TRBJ2-7	TRBV2	TRBD1	medium-sized	CASRPPGQGFSRYEQYF	TGTGCCAGCAGGCCACCGGGACAGGGGTTCTCCCGCTACGAGCAGTACTTC
TRBJ2-7	TRBV19	-	few	CATRRSGSYEQYF	TGTGCCACTCGCCGTAGCGGATCCTACGAGCAGTACTTC
TRBJ2-7	TRBV21-1	-	-	CASSNRDRNYEQYF	TGTGCCAGCAGCAACCGGGACAGAAACTACGAGCAGTACTTC
TRBJ2-5	TRBV6-4	-	few	CASTQEETQYF	TGTGCCAGCACACAGGAAGAGACCCAGTACTTC
TRBJ2-3	TRBV6-4	TRBD1	-	CASSPTGGGTDTQYF	TGTGCCAGCAGTCCGACAGGGGGTGGCACAGATACGCAGTATTTT
TRBJ1-1	TRBV5-1	TRBD1	-	CASSLVGTGNTEAFF	TGCGCCAGCAGCTTGGTTGGGACAGGTAACACTGAAGCTTTCTTT
TRBJ1-6	TRBV14	-	-	CASSQDLREPLHF	TGTGCCAGCAGCCAAGATCTCCGAGAACCCCTCCACTTT
TRBJ1-1	TRBV18	TRBD1	-	CASSPAGGDTEAFF	TGTGCCAGCTCACCGGCAGGGGGTGACACTGAAGCTTTCTTT
TRBJ2-7	TRBV29-1	-	-	CSVANRDSAHEQYF	TGCAGCGTCGCGAACAGGGATAGCGCACACGAGCAGTACTTC
TRBJ2-2	TRBV11-2	-	once	CASSPRDSRYTGELFF	TGTGCCAGCAGCCCCCGGGACTCCCGCTACACCGGGGAGCTGTTTTTT
TRBJ1-1	TRBV15	TRBD1	-	CATSNQGAGTEAFF	TGTGCCACCAGCAATCAGGGGGCGGGTACTGAAGCTTTCTTT
TRBJ1-3	TRBV5-1	TRBD1	-	CASKRTGDSGNTIYF	TGCGCCAGCAAAAGGACAGGCGACTCTGGAAACACCATATATTTT
TRBJ1-3	TRBV9	TRBD1	-	CASSVGDFRTGISGNTIYF	TGTGCCAGCAGCGTAGGGGATTTTCGGACAGGGATCTCTGGAAACACCATATATTTT
TRBJ2-6	TRBV28	-	-	CASSFLPTGSGANVLTF	TGTGCCAGCAGTTTCCTCCCTACAGGGTCTGGGGCCAACGTCCTGACTTTC
TRBJ2-3	TRBV9	TRBD2	-	CASSVGMLAGGPLVDTQYF	TGTGCCAGCAGCGTAGGAATGCTAGCGGGAGGGCCGTTGGTAGATACGCAGTATTTT
TRBJ2-3	TRBV20-1	-	-	CSARIQRVQYF	TGCAGTGCTAGGATCCAGCGGGTGCAGTATTTT
TRBJ1-1	TRBV13	TRBD1	few	CASRRGTGANTEAFF	TGTGCCAGCAGACGAGGGACAGGGGCGAACACTGAAGCTTTCTTT
TRBJ1-5	TRBV19	TRBD1	-	CASAGTGSKSQPQHF	TGTGCCAGCGCCGGGACAGGGAGTAAAAGTCAGCCCCAGCATTTT
TRBJ2-7	TRBV11-2	-	-	CASKASPIFDEQYF	TGTGCCAGCAAAGCTTCCCCAATCTTCGACGAGCAGTACTTC
TRBJ2-6	TRBV27	TRBD2	-	CASSAKGTSGSTVFGANVLTF	TGTGCCAGCAGTGCAAAAGGGACTAGCGGGAGTACAGTGTTTGGGGCCAACGTCCTGACTTTC
TRBJ1-2	TRBV12-3/TRBV12-4	TRBD1	-	CASTLTGVYGYTF	TGTGCCAGCACCCTGACAGGGGTGTATGGCTACACCTTC
TRBJ1-3	TRBV5-1	-	few	CASSLGAAPGNTIYF	TGCGCCAGCAGCTTGGGAGCGGCGCCAGGAAACACCATATATTTT
TRBJ2-7	TRBV2	-	-	CASTGETYEQYF	TGTGCCAGCACCGGGGAGACCTACGAGCAGTACTTC
TRBJ2-2	TRBV3-1/TRBV3-2	-	once	CASSQSPRGTGELFF	TGTGCCAGCAGCCAATCCCCTAGGGGGACCGGGGAGCTGTTTTTT
TRBJ1-5	TRBV19	TRBD1	-	CASKGQGNNQPQHF	TGTGCCAGTAAGGGACAGGGGAACAATCAGCCCCAGCATTTT
TRBJ2-1	TRBV28	-	-	CASAGLPYNEQFF	TGTGCCAGCGCGGGACTCCCCTACAATGAGCAGTTCTTC
TRBJ1-3	TRBV2	-	-	CASSGVGSSGNTIYF	TGTGCCAGCAGTGGCGTTGGGAGCTCTGGAAACACCATATATTTT
TRBJ2-7	TRBV28	-	-	CASSLWGRVHEQYF	TGTGCCAGCAGTTTATGGGGCAGGGTCCACGAGCAGTACTTC